This TCR beta chain is from a study of identical twins. Germline V gives CDR1 LGHNT, CDR2 FRNRAP. The V gene end was trimmed by 1 base and the J gene end by 3 bases; junction bases not matched to a gene: 11. The CDR3 is 17 amino acids. Study-wide results and caveats: Fewer insertions characterized abundant cord blood beta clonotypes, whereas memory repertoires showed none.

Via MiXCR, TCRdb re-called the 5' RACE reads, giving one row per CDR3 protein. This table has some 790,000 distinct CDR3 sequences, 15% to 20% appearing once. Concerning this clonotype: No antigen is known for it.

This sample was also put to use in a study of T cells expressing NK-cell markers.

The sequenced sample was PBMCs. The receptor's source is a woman under 30 in good health. V usage is TRBV12-5 and J usage is TRBJ2-5; 7 bases match TRBD1. CDR3 sequence (DNA): TGTGCTAGTGGTTTGGCGAACTTCCGGGACAGTGAAGAGACCCAGTACTTC. This sequence encodes CASGLANFRDSEETQYF.